The entry below gives a single T cell receptor beta chain sequence along with its context. Antigen specificity is unknown. Each donor was a healthy Caucasian. This sample was included in a study of identical twins. Study outcomes and limitations: In cord blood, abundant beta clonotypes had fewer insertions; memory showed no trend. Diverse VJ usage suggested most zero-insertion clonotypes were not invariant T cells.

It was template switching that added a universal primer site, and there were unique molecular identifiers on the cDNA. TCRdb redid the calling of the 5' RACE reads with MiXCR, one entry per CDR3 protein. This sample has approximately 490,000 distinct CDR3 sequences, with more than 20% found just once. Germline CDR1 and CDR2: ENHRY and SYGVKD. The CDR3 loop spans 11 amino acids. V lost 9 bases to trimming and J lost 9 bases; unmatched junction nucleotides: 4. The same data also went into a second study, on yellow fever vaccine responses in identical twins.

This clonotype was sampled from a woman aged 18-35 years in good health. V usage is TRBV10-3 and J usage is TRBJ2-1, with 8 bases fitting TRBD1. The sequenced material came from CD4+ T cells sorted from blood. The CDR3 protein is CAIQGDGEQFF. Here the CDR3 DNA reads TGTGCCATACAGGGGGACGGTGAGCAGTTCTTC.